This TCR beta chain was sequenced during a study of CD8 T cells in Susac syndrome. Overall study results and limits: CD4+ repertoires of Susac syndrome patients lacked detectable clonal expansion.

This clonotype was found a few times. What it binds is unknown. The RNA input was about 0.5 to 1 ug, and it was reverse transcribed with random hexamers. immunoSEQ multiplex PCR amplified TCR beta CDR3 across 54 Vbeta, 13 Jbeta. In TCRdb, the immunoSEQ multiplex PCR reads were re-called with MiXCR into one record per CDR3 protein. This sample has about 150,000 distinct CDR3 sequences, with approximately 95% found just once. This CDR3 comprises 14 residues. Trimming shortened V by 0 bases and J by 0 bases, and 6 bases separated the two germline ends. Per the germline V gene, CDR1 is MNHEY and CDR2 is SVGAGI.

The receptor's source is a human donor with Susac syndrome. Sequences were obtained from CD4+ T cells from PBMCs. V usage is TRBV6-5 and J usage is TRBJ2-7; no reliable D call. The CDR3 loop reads CASSYSGSSYEQYF. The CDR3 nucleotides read TGTGCCAGCAGTTACTCGGGCAGCTCCTACGAGCAGTACTTC.